The 14 T cell receptor beta chains given below trace back to one sample, sequenced in a study of blood T cells in healthy people across ages. A sample-barcoded 5' primer and a J-beta primer mix were used in a second PCR of about 7 to 12 cycles. TCRdb reanalysed the 5' RACE reads using MiXCR and keeps one entry per CDR3 protein. The data hold about 840,000 distinct CDR3 sequences, with 25% to 30% observed a single time. The same sample was also used in a study of T cells of mothers and their children.

Sequencing was performed on blood. These receptors all stem from a woman between 35 and 50 years old in good health.

The chain carries TRBV7-9 and TRBJ2-5; D perhaps matches TRBD2 (6 bases). From germline, CDR1 is SEHNR and CDR2 FQNEAQ (reference sequence). CDR3 length equals 14 residues. Trimming left V 0 bases short and J 2 bases short, with 7 bases between. The CDR3 nucleotides read TGTGCCAGCAGCTTAGCTCTAGCGCAAGAGACCCAGTACTTC. Translated: CASSLALAQETQYF.

This chain joins TRBV20-1 and TRBJ1-1; a weak D match, TRBD1 (6 bases). Trimming pared 1 base from V and 10 bases from J, leaving 10 bases between. Germline V CDR1 and CDR2: DFQATT, SNEGSKA (reference sequence). This CDR3 has 11 residues. Here the CDR3 reads CSARAPGVAFF. The CDR3 coding sequence is TGCAGTGCTAGAGCTCCAGGGGTAGCTTTCTTT.

V is TRBV4-3 and J is TRBJ2-7; D may match TRBD1 or TRBD2 (5 bases each). V was clipped by 1 base and J by 2 bases, with 21 bases between them. The germline V gene has CDR1 LGHNA and CDR2 YSLEER. The CDR3 runs 18 residues. CDR3 amino acids: CASSQALVGGERAYEQYF. CDR3 bases: TGCGCCAGCAGCCAAGCCCTGGTTGGGGGAGAGAGGGCCTACGAGCAGTACTTC.

This clonotype was seen a handful of times. This rearrangement joins TRBV3-1 to TRBJ1-5; D call uncertain. CDR3 length equals 15 residues. V was cut by 3 bases and J by 0 bases, with 9 bases left in between. Germline V gene lookup returns CDR1 LGHDT and CDR2 YNNKEL (reference sequence). The CDR3 nucleotides are TGTGCCAGCAGCCAGCGGTCGGGTAGCAATCAGCCCCAGCATTTT. It specifies CASSQRSGSNQPQHF.

The chain recombines TRBV11-2 with TRBJ1-1; D uncertain. This CDR3 is 15 amino acids long. The V gene lost 5 bases and the J gene lost 0 bases, with 13 bases spanning the gap. Germline V gene sequence: CDR1 SGHAT, CDR2 FQNNGV. CDR3 coding DNA: TGTGCCAGCAGCCGAGTATACGGGATGAACACTGAAGCTTTCTTT. Residues: CASSRVYGMNTEAFF.

This clonotype was seen repeatedly, ten times or more. This chain links TRBV4-1 with TRBJ1-2; no reliable D call. The CDR3 totals 14 residues. Trimming removed 5 bases from V and 5 bases from J, with 15 bases in between. The germline gives CDR1 MGHRA, CDR2 YSYEKL. CDR3 coding DNA: TGCGCCAGCAGCTCTATGGTAGGAGGGTATGGCTACACCTTC. This encodes CASSSMVGGYGYTF.

This chain connects TRBV27 to TRBJ2-5, with 9 bases matching TRBD2. Germline values: CDR1 MNHEY, CDR2 SMNVEV (reference sequence). The CDR3 sequence is 15 residues long. V lost 8 bases and J lost 7; bases outside the gene matches: 14. CDR3 loop: CASYGISGGGVTQYF. The CDR3 DNA reads TGTGCCAGCTATGGTATTAGCGGGGGAGGGGTGACCCAGTACTTC.

The chain joins TRBV7-2 to TRBJ1-2; D is uncertain. CDR3 length: 14 amino acids. V was trimmed by 5 bases and J by 4 bases, leaving 14 bases between them. CDR1 is SGHTA and CDR2 is FQGNSA in the germline V gene. CDR3 coding DNA: TGTGCCAGCAGCGGCCAGTCTAGCCTCTATGGCTACACCTTC. It translates to CASSGQSSLYGYTF.

This sequence joins TRBV4-3 and TRBJ1-3; 7 bases line up with TRBD1. Per the germline V gene, CDR1 is LGHNA and CDR2 is YSLEER. The CDR3 loop spans 21 amino acids. V gave up 4 bases and J gave up 2 bases; unmatched junction bases: 23. DNA of the CDR3: TGCGCCAGCAGCCCCGGGGGGGGGCCCCGACGAGGGGGCCACCCTGGAAACACCATATATTTT. Translated, it gives CASSPGGGPRRGGHPGNTIYF.

The gene calls are TRBV2 and TRBJ1-2, with 11 positions matching TRBD1. The CDR3 contains 16 residues. The junction had 7 bases not matched to a gene; V was cut back by 5 bases and J by 2 bases. From germline, CDR1 is SNHLY and CDR2 FYNNEI. The chain's CDR3 is CASSPGQGAGNYGYTF. The CDR3 DNA is TGTGCCAGCAGTCCCGGACAGGGGGCAGGGAACTATGGCTACACCTTC.

This chain links TRBV5-1 with TRBJ1-2, with D possibly TRBD1 on 6 matching bases. The CDR3 runs 15 residues. V was shortened by 4 bases and J by 0 bases, with 13 bases between the two germline ends. Germline V gene sequence: CDR1 SGHRS, CDR2 YFSETQ. CDR3 sequence reads: CASSVNGQPNYGYTF. CDR3 DNA: TGCGCCAGCAGCGTGAACGGACAGCCTAACTATGGCTACACCTTC.

This clonotype was seen more than once but under ten times. The chain combines TRBV29-1 with TRBJ1-2; 9 nucleotides line up with TRBD1. The length of the CDR3 is 13 residues. Germline V gene sequence: CDR1 SQVTM, CDR2 ANQGSEA. CDR3: CSFGTGYDYGYTF. The CDR3, as DNA: TGCAGTTTCGGGACAGGGTACGACTATGGCTACACCTTC.

The chain links TRBV12-3 or TRBV12-4 to TRBJ2-5, with D perhaps matching TRBD1 or TRBD2 (5 bases each). CDR3 length: 15 amino acids. V gave up 5 bases and J gave up 5 bases, with 18 bases separating them. CDR3 residues: CASSLGTAPWETQYF. CDR3 coding DNA: TGTGCCAGCAGTCTCGGGACGGCCCCGTGGGAGACCCAGTACTTC.

This clonotype was seen at least ten times. The genes are TRBV9 and TRBJ2-7; 8 bases line up with TRBD1. The ends lost 4 bases at V and 3 bases at J; junction bases unmatched: 6. This CDR3 has 14 residues. Germline V gene lookup returns CDR1 SGDLS and CDR2 YYNGEE. The CDR3 here is CASSRLGTGYEQYF. The CDR3 region has the DNA TGTGCCAGCAGCAGACTCGGGACAGGCTACGAGCAGTACTTC.